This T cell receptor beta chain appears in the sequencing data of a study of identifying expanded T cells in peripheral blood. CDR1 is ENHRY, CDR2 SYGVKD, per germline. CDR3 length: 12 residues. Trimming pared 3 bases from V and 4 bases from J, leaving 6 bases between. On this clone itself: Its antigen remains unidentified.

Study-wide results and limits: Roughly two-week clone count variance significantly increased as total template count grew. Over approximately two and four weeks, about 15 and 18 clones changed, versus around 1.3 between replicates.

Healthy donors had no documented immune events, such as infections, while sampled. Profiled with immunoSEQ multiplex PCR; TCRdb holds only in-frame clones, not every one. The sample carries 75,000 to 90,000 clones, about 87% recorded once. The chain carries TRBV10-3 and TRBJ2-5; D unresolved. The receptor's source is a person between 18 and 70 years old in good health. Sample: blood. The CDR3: CAISEYSETQYF. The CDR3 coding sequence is TGTGCCATCAGTGAATATTCAGAGACCCAGTACTTC.